This T cell receptor (beta chain) was sequenced in a study of cytomegalovirus exposure and HLA in healthy donors. Study-wide results and limits: Presence/absence analyses assumed roughly uniform sequencing depth across donors, which may not hold. As a later analysis showed, a missense DCLRE1C variant was linked to trimming of TCR beta V- and J-genes. According to the study, roughly 160 TCR beta chains were cytomegalovirus-associated.

A note on this clone: Its target is not known.

The CDR3 is 12 residues long. Trimming took 5 bases from V and 3 from J, leaving 10 bases between them. Germline V gives CDR1 GTSNPN, CDR2 SVGIG (reference sequence). PCR used 60 Vbeta primers and 13 Jbeta primers. Here immunoSEQ multiplex PCR was the method, and the copy in TCRdb shows in-frame clones only, minus some. The table records under 120,000 clones, 79% of them present only once. The genes are TRBV30 and TRBJ1-1; D is ambiguous. The receptor was isolated from a woman in her thirties or forties in good health and CMV-seronegative. What was sequenced was PBMCs. CDR3 DNA: TGTGCCTGGGAGCCATCGGACACTGAAGCTTTCTTT. This encodes CAWEPSDTEAFF.